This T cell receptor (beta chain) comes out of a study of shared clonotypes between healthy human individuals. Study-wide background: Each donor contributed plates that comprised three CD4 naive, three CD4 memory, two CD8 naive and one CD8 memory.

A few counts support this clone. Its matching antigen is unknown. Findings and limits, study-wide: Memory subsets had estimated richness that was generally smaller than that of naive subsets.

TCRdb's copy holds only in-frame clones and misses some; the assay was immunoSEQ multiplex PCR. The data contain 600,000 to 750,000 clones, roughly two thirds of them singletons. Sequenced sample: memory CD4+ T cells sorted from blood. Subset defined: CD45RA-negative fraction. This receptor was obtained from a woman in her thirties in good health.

CDR3 in DNA: TGTGCCAGCAGCTTAAATCTTTATTACGAGCAGTACTTC. Translated, it gives CASSLNLYYEQYF. The rearrangement uses TRBV7-8 and TRBJ2-7; D is ambiguous. CDR3 length equals 13 residues. Per the germline V gene, CDR1 is SGHVS and CDR2 is FQNEAQ. Trimming stripped 2 bases from V and 4 bases from J, with 9 bases between.